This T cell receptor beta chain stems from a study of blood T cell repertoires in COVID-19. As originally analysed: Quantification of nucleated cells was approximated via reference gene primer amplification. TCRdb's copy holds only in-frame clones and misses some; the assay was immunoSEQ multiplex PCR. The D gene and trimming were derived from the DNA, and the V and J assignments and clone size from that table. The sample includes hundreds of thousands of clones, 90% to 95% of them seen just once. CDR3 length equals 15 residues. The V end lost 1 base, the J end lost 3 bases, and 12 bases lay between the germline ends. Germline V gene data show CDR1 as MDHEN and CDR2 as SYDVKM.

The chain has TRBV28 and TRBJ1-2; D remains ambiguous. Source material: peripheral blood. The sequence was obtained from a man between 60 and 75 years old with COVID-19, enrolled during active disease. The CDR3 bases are TGTGCCAGCAGTTTATTGAGGGAAGTCCACTATGGCTACACCTTC. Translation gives CASSLLREVHYGYTF.